This paragraph reports one TCR beta chain. Its antigen is unidentified. These data are taken from a study of CD8 T cells in ankylosing spondylitis. Notes on the study in general: Clones linked with disease were CD8+ and fairly uncommon in the peripheral blood.

The CDR3 covers 15 residues. Per germline, CDR1 SGHTA and CDR2 FQGNSA. V lost 2 bases and J lost 4; bases outside the gene matches: 4. TCRdb fed the 5' RACE reads into MiXCR, producing one record per CDR3 protein. The sample includes around 39,000 distinct CDR3 sequences, 16% of them seen just once. The V gene is TRBV7-2, the J gene TRBJ2-3; 9 nucleotides agree with TRBD2. The TCR comes from a male donor with ankylosing spondylitis or in good health (not recorded which). Input material: blood. CDR3 protein: CASSLTGTSSDTQYF. The CDR3 DNA reads TGTGCCAGCAGCTTAACCGGGACTAGCTCAGATACGCAGTATTTT.